The subject of this entry is one TCR beta chain. What it recognizes is unknown. The CDR3 consists of 14 residues. V was clipped by 7 bases and J by 2 bases, with 14 bases between them. The V gene's germline CDR1 is SGHRS and CDR2 YFSETQ. These data come from a study of OX40 agonist ivuxolimab in advanced cancers. Study-wide points: Compared with CD4+, CD8+ T cells on average had more expanded clones. Dose levels from 0.1 to 3.0 mg/kg saw CD4+ and CD8+ blood T cells expand clonally by week 6.

Sequencing was performed with immunoSEQ multiplex PCR; in TCRdb, only in-frame clones are kept and a portion is missing. The sample has approximately 98,000 clones; 75% to 95% are singletons. Peripheral blood came from all dose cohorts at three timepoints. Sample: CD4+ or CD8+ T cells sorted from blood, taken in a trial of the OX40 agonist ivuxolimab. This chain connects TRBV5-1 to TRBJ2-3, with D hard to call. This sequence was found in an adult with an advanced solid tumor such as melanoma, head and neck, liver or kidney cancer. The CDR3 DNA sequence: TGCGCCAGCTCCACGGCGTTACTCACAGATACGCAGTATTTT. As protein: CASSTALLTDTQYF.